Sequencing of this T cell receptor beta chain was carried out in a study of blood T cell repertoires in COVID-19. Study summary: The United States, Italy and Spain supplied acute and convalescent COVID-19 samples. T cells, B-cell-depleted T cells, or PBMCs provided the cDNA or gDNA that served as material.

V lost 2 bases and J 5 bases, leaving 12 bases between the germline ends. Germline V CDR1 and CDR2: SEHNR, FQNEAQ (reference sequence). The length of the CDR3 is 14 residues. Under the authors' procedure: Reference gene primer amplification gave nucleated cell count estimates. The repertoire was sequenced with immunoSEQ multiplex PCR; TCRdb's copy has only in-frame clones and lacks some. That table furnishes V, J and clone size, whereas the DNA furnished D and trimming. Of about 76,000 clones in the sample, around 84% are singletons; the top ten hold approximately 11%. V usage is TRBV7-9 and J usage is TRBJ1-2, with D unclear. Sequenced: peripheral blood. The TCR was taken from a man aged 55 to 70 with COVID-19, enrolled during active disease. The CDR3 protein is CASSLWAGNYGYTF. The CDR3 DNA reads as TGTGCCAGCAGCTTATGGGCAGGAAATTATGGCTACACCTTC.